This TCR beta chain comes out of a study of OX40 agonist ivuxolimab in advanced cancers. CDR1 is GTSNPN, CDR2 SVGIG, per germline (reference sequence). The CDR3 consists of 15 residues. The ends lost 0 bases at V and 8 bases at J; junction bases unmatched: 10. Assay: immunoSEQ multiplex PCR; the TCRdb copy retains only in-frame clones and omits some. The table includes roughly 80,000 clones, about nine tenths detected once. The material was CD4+ or CD8+ T cells sorted from blood, obtained in a trial of the OX40 agonist ivuxolimab. The clonotype originates from an adult with an advanced solid tumor such as melanoma, head and neck, liver or kidney cancer. V gene TRBV30 combines with J gene TRBJ2-1, with TRBD2 matching 7 bases. CDR3 coding DNA: TGTGCCTGGAGTGTAAAAGGCGGGAGCCAGGATGAGCAGTTCTTC. The encoded protein is CAWSVKGGSQDEQFF. The complete variable domain, with remaining parts taken from reference TRBV30 and TRBJ2-1, reads SQTIHQWPATLVQPVGSPLSLECTVEGTSNPNLYWYRQAAGRGLQLLFYSVGIGQISSEVPQNLSASRPQDRQFILSSKKLLLSDSGFYLCAWSVKGGSQDEQFFGPGTRLTVL.